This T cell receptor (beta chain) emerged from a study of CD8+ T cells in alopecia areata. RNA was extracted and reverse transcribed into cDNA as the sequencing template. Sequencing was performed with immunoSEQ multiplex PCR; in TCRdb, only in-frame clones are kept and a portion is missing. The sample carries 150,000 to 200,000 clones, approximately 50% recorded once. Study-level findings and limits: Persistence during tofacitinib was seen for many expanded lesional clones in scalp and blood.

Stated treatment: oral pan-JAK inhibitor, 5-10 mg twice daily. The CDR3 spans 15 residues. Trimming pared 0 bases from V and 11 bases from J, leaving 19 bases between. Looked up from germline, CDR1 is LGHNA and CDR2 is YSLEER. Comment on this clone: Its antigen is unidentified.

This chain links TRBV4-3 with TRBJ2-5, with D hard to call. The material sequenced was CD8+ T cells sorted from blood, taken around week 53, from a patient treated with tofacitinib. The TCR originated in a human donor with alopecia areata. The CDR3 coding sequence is TGCGCCAGCAGCCAAGAAAGAGGATCCCTCACGGAGCAGTACTTC. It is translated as CASSQERGSLTEQYF.